A single sample gave rise to the 29 T cell receptor beta chains below, sequenced in a study of identifying expanded T cells in peripheral blood. Data came from immunoSEQ multiplex PCR; TCRdb stores just in-frame clones and leaves some out. The table lists around 100,000 clones, roughly nine tenths of them singletons. The sequencing input was blood. All receptors come from a person aged 18 to 70 in good health.

This chain uses TRBV15 with TRBJ2-1; TRBD1 or TRBD2 may be the D gene (5 bases each). This CDR3 has 12 amino acids. In germline, CDR1 is LNHNV, CDR2 YYDKDF (reference sequence). V lost 0 bases and J 15 bases, leaving 12 bases between the germline ends. The CDR3 region is CATSRDRDRGFF. The CDR3 DNA reads as TGTGCCACCAGCAGAGATCGGGATAGGGGGTTCTTC. The whole variable domain, filled in from reference TRBV15 and TRBJ2-1, reads DAMVIQNPRYQVTQFGKPVTLSCSQTLNHNVMYWYQQKSSQAPKLLFHYYDKDFNNEADTPDNFQSRRPNTSFCFLDIRSPGLGDTAMYLCATSRDRDRGFFGPGTRLTVL.

V gene TRBV7-2 combines with J gene TRBJ2-7; 7 bases match TRBD1. V gave up 5 bases and J gave up 2 bases; unmatched junction bases: 6. Per the germline V gene, CDR1 is SGHTA and CDR2 is FQGNSA. The CDR3 consists of 14 residues. Here the CDR3 reads CASSARQGAYEQYF. In nucleotides, the CDR3 is TGTGCCAGCAGCGCAAGACAGGGCGCCTACGAGCAGTACTTC. The full variable domain, with the rest looked up from reference TRBV7-2 and TRBJ2-7, is GAGVSQSPSNKVTEKGKDVELRCDPISGHTALYWYRQSLGQGLEFLIYFQGNSAPDKSGLPSDRFSAERTGGSVSTLTIQRTQQEDSAVYLCASSARQGAYEQYFGPGTRLTVT.

The chain combines TRBV21-1 with TRBJ2-2; the D segment call TRBD1 is taken from the table without a DNA check. TRBV21-1 is recorded as a pseudogene. There are 14 residues in the CDR3. The CDR3 DNA sequence: TGTGCCAGCATCGTGACAGAAAACACCGGGGAGCTGTTTTTT. This translates into CASIVTENTGELFF.

The gene calls are TRBV5-5 and TRBJ2-1; D is unclear. The CDR3 has 13 amino acids. V was cut by 7 bases and J by 8 bases, with 16 bases left in between. The germline V gene has CDR1 SGHKS and CDR2 YYEKEE (reference sequence). The CDR3 spells CASVRPGAHEQFF. CDR3 nucleotide sequence: TGTGCCAGCGTACGCCCAGGAGCCCATGAGCAGTTCTTC.

This chain links TRBV19 with TRBJ2-3; TRBD2 matches 8 bases. The CDR3 covers 17 residues. The V and J ends lost 6 bases and 2 bases, in that order; junction bases with no gene match: 13. Germline V gene data show CDR1 as LNHDA and CDR2 as SQIVND (reference sequence). The DNA of the CDR3 is TGTGCCAGTAGCGGACCCACCGCGGGGGGAATCACAGATACGCAGTATTTT. This gives the protein CASSGPTAGGITDTQYF.

The J gene is TRBJ2-1, the V gene TRBV28; no clear D. Between the trimmed V and J ends, which lost 3 bases and 5 bases, there was a span of 2 bases. CDR3 size: 11 residues. Germline CDR1 reads MDHEN; CDR2 reads SYDVKM. The CDR3 spells CASSFHNEQFF. The CDR3 DNA sequence: TGTGCCAGCAGTTTCCACAATGAGCAGTTCTTC.

This clone was observed once. The rearrangement uses TRBV7-9 and TRBJ2-1; D remains unclear. Looked up from germline, CDR1 is SEHNR and CDR2 is FQNEAQ (reference sequence). Trimming cost V 5 bases and J 9 bases, with 11 bases left between them. The CDR3 loop spans 12 amino acids. This chain's CDR3 is CASSLTHGEQFF. CDR3 sequence (DNA): TGTGCCAGCAGCCTAACTCACGGTGAGCAGTTCTTC.

The chain combines TRBV4-2 with TRBJ2-7; no definite D call. There are 16 residues in the CDR3. Trimming cost V 4 bases and J 0 bases, with 16 bases left between them. Per the germline V gene, CDR1 is LGHNA and CDR2 is YNFKEQ. CDR3 in amino acids: CASSPSSRQSSYEQYF. As DNA, the CDR3 is TGTGCCAGCAGCCCTTCCAGCCGGCAGTCCTCCTACGAGCAGTACTTC.

CDR3 bases: TGCGCCAGCAGCTTTTTTGGGCAGGGGTCACAAGAGACCCAGTACTTC. Its protein is CASSFFGQGSQETQYF. This chain connects TRBV5-1 to TRBJ2-5; the D gene is possibly TRBD1 (6 bases). The CDR3 runs 16 residues. Germline lookup yields CDR1 SGHRS and CDR2 YFSETQ. V was pared by 2 bases and J by 2 bases, with 16 bases between.

V is TRBV13 and J is TRBJ2-7; D possibly matches TRBD1 or TRBD2 (5 bases each). In germline, CDR1 is PRHDT, CDR2 FYEKMQ (reference sequence). This CDR3 spans 15 amino acids. Trimming stripped 0 bases from V and 6 bases from J, with 15 bases between. CDR3 nucleotide sequence: TGTGCCAGCAGCTTAGGCCGGGGCCAGGAATCCGAGCAGTACTTC. It specifies CASSLGRGQESEQYF.

The rearrangement links TRBV4-1 to TRBJ2-5, with D possibly matching TRBD2 (6 bases). Germline V lookup: CDR1 MGHRA, CDR2 YSYEKL. V lost 2 bases to trimming and J lost 5 bases, with 24 bases between them. The CDR3 runs 18 residues. This CDR3 is CASSQRTGGALGGETQYF. Written as DNA, the CDR3 is TGCGCCAGCAGCCAACGAACGGGCGGGGCCCTCGGAGGGGAGACCCAGTACTTC.

The chain is built from TRBV4-1 and TRBJ1-2; D unresolved. The V end lost 1 base, the J end lost 2 bases, and 8 bases lay between the germline ends. Germline CDR1 is MGHRA and CDR2 is YSYEKL. The CDR3 is 14 amino acids. CDR3 DNA sequence: TGCGCCAGCAGCCAAGTAAGCGGAAACTATGGCTACACCTTC. Translation: CASSQVSGNYGYTF.

The rearrangement joins TRBV6-5 to TRBJ2-7, with 11 bases aligning to TRBD2. The CDR3 covers 15 residues. Germline trimming cut 6 bases from V and 0 bases from J; bases unmatched to any gene: 4. Germline lookup yields CDR1 MNHEY and CDR2 SVGAGI. Here the CDR3 DNA reads TGTGCCAGCAGCCTAACTAGCGGGGGCTCCTACGAGCAGTACTTC. Encoded protein: CASSLTSGGSYEQYF.

This chain uses TRBV30 with TRBJ1-4; D unclear. Trimming cost V 4 bases and J 7 bases, with 19 bases left between them. The CDR3 consists of 15 residues. CDR1 is GTSNPN and CDR2 is SVGIG in the germline V gene (reference sequence). The CDR3 sequence is CAWTQGRIGGEKLFF. DNA of the CDR3: TGTGCCTGGACCCAAGGGCGGATCGGTGGTGAAAAACTGTTTTTT.

The genes are TRBV5-1 and TRBJ1-2; unclear D gene. CDR1 and CDR2 from the germline V gene are SGHRS and YFSETQ. Between the trimmed V and J ends, which lost 2 bases and 5 bases, there was a span of 13 bases. The CDR3 length is 14 residues. The DNA for the CDR3 is TGCGCCAGCAGCTTTAGCGTCCCCGGATATGGCTACACCTTC. Its protein product is CASSFSVPGYGYTF.

V and J are TRBV4-3 and TRBJ2-2, with D possibly TRBD1 on 6 matching bases. V lost 4 bases, J lost 2 bases, and 17 bases lay in between. The CDR3 extends over 17 amino acids. CDR1 LGHNA and CDR2 YSLEER come from the germline V gene. The CDR3 sequence: CASSLRDRGGNTGELFF. DNA of the CDR3: TGCGCCAGCAGCCTTAGGGACCGAGGGGGAAACACCGGGGAGCTGTTTTTT.

This clone was seen only once. The chain combines TRBV9 with TRBJ1-3; the D is unclear. The CDR3 has 15 amino acids. Germline loops: CDR1 SGDLS, CDR2 YYNGEE. Deletions cut 0 bases from V and 4 bases from J, with 11 bases between. CDR3 DNA: TGTGCCAGCAGCGTAGGTGCGGGGTACGGAAACACCATATATTTT. Its translation is CASSVGAGYGNTIYF.

This clone was counted a single time. This chain links TRBV28 with TRBJ2-7; D possibly corresponds to TRBD2 (6 bases). Between the trimmed V and J ends, which lost 5 bases and 2 bases, there was a span of 16 bases. Germline V gives CDR1 MDHEN, CDR2 SYDVKM. CDR3 length: 15 amino acids. The CDR3 protein is CASSGRRAYPYEQYF. Here the CDR3 DNA reads TGTGCCAGCAGTGGGAGGAGGGCCTACCCCTACGAGCAGTACTTC.

The gene calls are TRBV11-2 and TRBJ2-7, with D perhaps matching TRBD1 (5 bases). V lost 6 bases, J lost 3 bases, and 15 bases lay in between. Germline V lookup: CDR1 SGHAT, CDR2 FQNNGV. CDR3 length: 14 residues. The DNA for the CDR3 is TGTGCCAGCAGTCAAGTAACAGGTCACTACGAGCAGTACTTC. Its protein product is CASSQVTGHYEQYF.

The chain has TRBV7-8 and TRBJ2-1; D ambiguous. The CDR3 sequence is 17 residues long. The V and J ends lost 2 bases and 5 bases respectively, with 19 bases between them. CDR1 is SGHVS and CDR2 is FQNEAQ in the germline V gene. CDR3: CASSLPTGFVVHNEQFF. CDR3 DNA: TGTGCCAGCAGCTTACCCACGGGTTTTGTCGTCCACAATGAGCAGTTCTTC.

The chain is built from TRBV2 and TRBJ1-1; a possible D gene is TRBD1 (5 bases). V was cut by 6 bases and J by 7 bases, with 12 bases left in between. CDR1 and CDR2 (germline): SNHLY, FYNNEI. This CDR3 contains 12 residues. CDR3 region: CASRRGRGEAFF. CDR3 DNA sequence: TGTGCCAGCAGAAGGGGCCGGGGTGAAGCTTTCTTT.

The J gene is TRBJ2-5, the V gene TRBV7-9; D gene ambiguous. The germline gives CDR1 SEHNR, CDR2 FQNEAQ (reference sequence). The ends were cut back, 0 bases at V and 1 base at J, with 9 bases in the middle. CDR3 length: 15 residues. This CDR3 reads CASSLALQSQETQYF. CDR3 DNA: TGTGCCAGCAGCTTAGCTCTACAAAGCCAAGAGACCCAGTACTTC.

This chain joins TRBV9 and TRBJ2-1; TRBD2 might be the D (6 bases). The CDR3 runs to 15 residues. The V gene lost 4 bases and the J gene lost 5 bases, with 16 bases spanning the gap. Germline CDR1 is SGDLS and CDR2 is YYNGEE. CDR3: CASSLGDSPNNEQFF. In DNA, the CDR3 is TGTGCCAGCAGCCTGGGGGACTCCCCTAACAATGAGCAGTTCTTC.

The J gene is TRBJ2-7, the V gene TRBV4-3; D is perhaps TRBD1 (6 bases). The CDR3 sequence is 13 residues long. Germline V CDR1 and CDR2: LGHNA, YSLEER. Trimming removed 3 bases from V and 2 bases from J, with 8 bases in between. The CDR3 DNA follows: TGCGCCAGCAGCCAGGACAGACCCTACGAGCAGTACTTC. Residues: CASSQDRPYEQYF.

V gene TRBV27 combines with J gene TRBJ1-6; D possibly corresponds to TRBD1 (5 bases). The germline V gene encodes CDR1 MNHEY and CDR2 SMNVEV (reference sequence). The CDR3 totals 16 residues. V lost 2 bases and J 10 bases, leaving 18 bases between the germline ends. CDR3 coding DNA: TGTGCCAGCAGTTTAAAGGATGGGGGGTACCGCTCACCCCTCCACTTT. It is translated as CASSLKDGGYRSPLHF.

This clone came up once. This rearrangement joins TRBV6-5 to TRBJ2-1, with 9 bases that match TRBD2. Germline V gene data show CDR1 as MNHEY and CDR2 as SVGAGI. Trimming cost V 6 bases and J 6 bases; bases outside gene matches: 9. The CDR3 has 15 amino acids. CDR3 sequence reads: CASRRRGGGANEQFF. In nucleotides, the CDR3 is TGTGCCAGCAGGCGACGGGGCGGGGGGGCCAATGAGCAGTTCTTC.

This clone has only one observation. J is TRBJ2-5 and V is TRBV7-9; D is ambiguous. The V and J ends lost 5 bases and 3 bases respectively, with 25 bases between them. Germline values: CDR1 SEHNR, CDR2 FQNEAQ (reference sequence). CDR3 length: 18 amino acids. Written as DNA, the CDR3 is TGTGCCAGCAGCCCCAGCCGGGCAGCGCTGAAATCAAAAGAGACCCAGTACTTC. Its protein is CASSPSRAALKSKETQYF.

This chain connects TRBV11-3 to TRBJ2-2; the match to TRBD1 covers 8 bases. V was pared by 6 bases and J by 4 bases, with 4 bases of the junction left unmatched. CDR1 SGHNT and CDR2 YENEEA come from the germline V gene. The CDR3 consists of 14 residues. DNA of the CDR3: TGTGCCAGCAGGGACAGGGCGGGCACCGGGGAGCTGTTTTTT. Its translation is CASRDRAGTGELFF.

The chain recombines TRBV9 with TRBJ2-2; 10 bases agree with TRBD2. The V gene end was trimmed by 0 bases and the J gene end by 7 bases; junction bases not matched to a gene: 3. Germline CDR1 and CDR2: SGDLS and YYNGEE. The CDR3 length is 15 residues. DNA for the CDR3: TGTGCCAGCAGCGTAGGGACTAGCGGAGACGGGGAGCTGTTTTTT. This encodes CASSVGTSGDGELFF.